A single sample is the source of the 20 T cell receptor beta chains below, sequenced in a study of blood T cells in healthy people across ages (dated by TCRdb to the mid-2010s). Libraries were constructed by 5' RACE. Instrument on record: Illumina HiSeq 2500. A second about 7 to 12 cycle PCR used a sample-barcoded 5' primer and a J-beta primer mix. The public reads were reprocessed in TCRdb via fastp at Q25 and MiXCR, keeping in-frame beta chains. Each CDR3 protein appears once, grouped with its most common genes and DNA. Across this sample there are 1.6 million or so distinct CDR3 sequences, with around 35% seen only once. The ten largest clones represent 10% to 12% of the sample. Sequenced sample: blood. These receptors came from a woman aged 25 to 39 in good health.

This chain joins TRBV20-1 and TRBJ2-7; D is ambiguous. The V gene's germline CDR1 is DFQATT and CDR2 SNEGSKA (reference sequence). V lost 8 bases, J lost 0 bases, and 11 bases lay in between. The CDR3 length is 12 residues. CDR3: CSTVPGSYEQYF. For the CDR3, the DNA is TGCAGTACCGTCCCAGGCTCCTACGAGCAGTACTTC.

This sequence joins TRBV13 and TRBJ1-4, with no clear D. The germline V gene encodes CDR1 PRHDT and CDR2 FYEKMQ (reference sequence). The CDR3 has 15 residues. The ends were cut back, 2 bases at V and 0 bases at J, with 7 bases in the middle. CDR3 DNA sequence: TGTGCCAGCAGCTTATTTGGAGCAACTAATGAAAAACTGTTTTTT. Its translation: CASSLFGATNEKLFF.

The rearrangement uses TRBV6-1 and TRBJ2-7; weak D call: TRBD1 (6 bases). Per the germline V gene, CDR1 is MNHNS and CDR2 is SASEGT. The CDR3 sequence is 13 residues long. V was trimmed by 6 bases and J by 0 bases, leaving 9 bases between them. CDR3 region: CASRRTDSYEQYF. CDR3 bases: TGTGCCAGCAGGCGGACAGACTCCTACGAGCAGTACTTC.

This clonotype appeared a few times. CDR3 sequence: CSATDLDRSTNEKLFF. The CDR3 DNA follows: TGCAGTGCTACCGATCTTGACAGGTCAACTAATGAAAAACTGTTTTTT. This chain connects TRBV20-1 to TRBJ1-4; weak D call: TRBD1 (6 bases). Germline V gene data show CDR1 as DFQATT and CDR2 as SNEGSKA (reference sequence). The CDR3 loop spans 16 amino acids. Trimming cost V 4 bases and J 0 bases, with 15 bases left between them.

The CDR3 is CASSLRQPNEQFF. CDR3 coding DNA: TGTGCCAGCAGCTTACGACAGCCAAATGAGCAGTTCTTC. J is TRBJ2-1 and V is TRBV7-9; weak D call: TRBD1 (5 bases). CDR1 SEHNR and CDR2 FQNEAQ come from the germline V gene (reference sequence). The CDR3 sequence is 13 residues long. Trimming took off 2 bases at V and 7 bases at J, with 9 bases between the two ends.

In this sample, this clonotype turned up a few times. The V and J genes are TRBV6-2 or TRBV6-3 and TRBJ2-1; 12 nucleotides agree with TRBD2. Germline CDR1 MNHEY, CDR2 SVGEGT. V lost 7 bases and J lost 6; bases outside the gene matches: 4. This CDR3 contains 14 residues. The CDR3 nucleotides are TGTGCCAGCATCCGGGGACTAGCGGGCAATGAGCAGTTCTTC. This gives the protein CASIRGLAGNEQFF.

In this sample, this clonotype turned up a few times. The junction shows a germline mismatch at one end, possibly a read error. The CDR3 loop is CACSPDRGPETQYF. The CDR3 nucleotides are TGTGCCTGCAGCCCCGACAGGGGACCAGAGACCCAGTACTTC. The V call is TRBV7-2, the J call TRBJ2-5; 8 positions match TRBD1. The germline gives CDR1 SGHTA, CDR2 FQGNSA. This CDR3 region has 14 residues. Using reference TRBV7-2 and TRBJ2-5 for the parts outside the CDR3, the full variable domain is GAGVSQSPSNKVTEKGKDVELRCDPISGHTALYWYRQSLGQGLEFLIYFQGNSAPDKSGLPSDRFSAERTGGSVSTLTIQRTQQEDSAVYLCACSPDRGPETQYFGPGTRLLVL.

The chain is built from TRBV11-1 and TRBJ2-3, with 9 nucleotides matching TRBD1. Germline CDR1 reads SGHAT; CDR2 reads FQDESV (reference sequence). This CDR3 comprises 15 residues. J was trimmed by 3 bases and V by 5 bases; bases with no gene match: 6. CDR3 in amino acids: CASSTGTGRTDTQYF. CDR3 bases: TGTGCCAGCAGCACGGGGACAGGGCGGACAGATACGCAGTATTTT.

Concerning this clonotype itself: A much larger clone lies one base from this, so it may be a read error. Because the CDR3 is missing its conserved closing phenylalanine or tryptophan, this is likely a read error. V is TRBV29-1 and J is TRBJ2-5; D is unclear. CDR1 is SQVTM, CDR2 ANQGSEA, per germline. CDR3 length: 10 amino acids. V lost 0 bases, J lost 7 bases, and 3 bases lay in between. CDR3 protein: CSVEDGTQYV. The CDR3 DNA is TGCAGCGTTGAAGATGGGACCCAGTACGTC.

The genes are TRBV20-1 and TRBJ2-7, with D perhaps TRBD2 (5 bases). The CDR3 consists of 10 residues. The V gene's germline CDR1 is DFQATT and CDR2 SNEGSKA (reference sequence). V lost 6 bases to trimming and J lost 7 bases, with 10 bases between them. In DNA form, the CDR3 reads TGCAGTGCCCTAGCCTCGGAGCAGTACTTC. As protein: CSALASEQYF.

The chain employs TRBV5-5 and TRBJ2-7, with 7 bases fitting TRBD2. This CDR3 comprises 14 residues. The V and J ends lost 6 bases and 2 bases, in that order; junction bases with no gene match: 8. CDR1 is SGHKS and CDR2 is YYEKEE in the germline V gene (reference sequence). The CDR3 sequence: CASTQRSGTYEQYF. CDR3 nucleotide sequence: TGTGCCAGCACCCAAAGGAGCGGGACCTACGAGCAGTACTTC. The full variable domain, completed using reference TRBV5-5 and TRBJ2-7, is DAGVTQSPTHLIKTRGQQVTLRCSPISGHKSVSWYQQVLGQGPQFIFQYYEKEERGRGNFPDRFSARQFPNYSSELNVNALLLGDSALYLCASTQRSGTYEQYFGPGTRLTVT.

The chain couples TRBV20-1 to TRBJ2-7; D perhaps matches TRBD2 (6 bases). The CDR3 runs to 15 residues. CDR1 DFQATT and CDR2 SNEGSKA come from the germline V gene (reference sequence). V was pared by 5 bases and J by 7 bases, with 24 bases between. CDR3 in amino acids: CSALPLRGPLGEQYF. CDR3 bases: TGCAGTGCTCTTCCCCTGCGGGGCCCTTTAGGAGAGCAGTACTTC.

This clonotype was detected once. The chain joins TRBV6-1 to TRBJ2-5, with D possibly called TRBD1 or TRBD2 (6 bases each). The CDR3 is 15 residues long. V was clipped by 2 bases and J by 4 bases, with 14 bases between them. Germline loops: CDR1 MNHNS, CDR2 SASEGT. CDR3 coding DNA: TGTGCCAGCAGTGAACGGGGGCGGGGAGGAGAGACCCAGTACTTC. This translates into CASSERGRGGETQYF.

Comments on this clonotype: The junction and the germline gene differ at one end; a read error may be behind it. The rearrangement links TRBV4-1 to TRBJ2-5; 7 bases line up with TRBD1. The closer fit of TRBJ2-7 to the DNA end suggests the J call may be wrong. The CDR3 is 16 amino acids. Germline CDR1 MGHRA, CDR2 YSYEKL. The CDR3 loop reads CASGQEVLGGAAEQYF. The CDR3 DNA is TGCGCCAGCGGCCAAGAGGTATTAGGGGGCGCAGCCGAGCAGTACTTC.

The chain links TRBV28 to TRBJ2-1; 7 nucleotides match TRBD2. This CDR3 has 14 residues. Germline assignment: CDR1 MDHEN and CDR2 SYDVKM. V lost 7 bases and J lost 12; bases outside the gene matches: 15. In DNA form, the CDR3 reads TGTGCCAGCACTATCGTCGGGAGGCGGATGGGGCAGTTCTTC. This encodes CASTIVGRRMGQFF.

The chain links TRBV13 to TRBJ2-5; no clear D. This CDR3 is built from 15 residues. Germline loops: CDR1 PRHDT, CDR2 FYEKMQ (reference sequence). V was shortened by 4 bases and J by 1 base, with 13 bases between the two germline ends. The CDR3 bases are TGTGCCAGCAGCTCCCTAGACGAGACCCAAGAGACCCAGTACTTC. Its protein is CASSSLDETQETQYF.

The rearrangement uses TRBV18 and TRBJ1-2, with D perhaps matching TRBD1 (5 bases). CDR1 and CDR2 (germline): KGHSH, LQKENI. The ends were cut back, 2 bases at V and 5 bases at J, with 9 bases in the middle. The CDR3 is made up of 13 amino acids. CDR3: CASSPGAEYGYTF. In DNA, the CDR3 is TGTGCCAGCTCACCAGGGGCCGAGTATGGCTACACCTTC.

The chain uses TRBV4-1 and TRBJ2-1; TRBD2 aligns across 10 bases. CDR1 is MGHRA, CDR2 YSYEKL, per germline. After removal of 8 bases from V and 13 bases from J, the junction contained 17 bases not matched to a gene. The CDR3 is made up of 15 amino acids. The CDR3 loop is CASSLTLAGSEVQFF. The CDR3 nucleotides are TGCGCCAGCTCTTTAACACTAGCGGGAAGTGAGGTACAGTTCTTC.

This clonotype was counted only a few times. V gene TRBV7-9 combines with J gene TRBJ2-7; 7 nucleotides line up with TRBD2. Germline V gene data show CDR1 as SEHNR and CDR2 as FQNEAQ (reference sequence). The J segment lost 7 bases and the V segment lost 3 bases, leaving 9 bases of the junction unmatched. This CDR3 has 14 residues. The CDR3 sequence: CASSFIDRAGEQYF. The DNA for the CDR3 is TGTGCCAGCAGCTTCATTGATCGAGCGGGGGAGCAGTACTTC. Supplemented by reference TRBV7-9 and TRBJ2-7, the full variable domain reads DTGVSQNPRHKITKRGQNVTFRCDPISEHNRLYWYRQTLGQGPEFLTYFQNEAQLEKSRLLSDRFSAERPKGSFSTLEIQRTEQGDSAMYLCASSFIDRAGEQYFGPGTRLTVT.

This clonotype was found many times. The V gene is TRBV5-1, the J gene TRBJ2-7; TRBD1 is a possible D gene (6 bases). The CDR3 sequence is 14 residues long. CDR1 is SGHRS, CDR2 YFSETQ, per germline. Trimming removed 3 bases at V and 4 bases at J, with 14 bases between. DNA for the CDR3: TGCGCCAGCAGCTCGCGCCGGGACACTTACGAGCAGTACTTC. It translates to CASSSRRDTYEQYF.